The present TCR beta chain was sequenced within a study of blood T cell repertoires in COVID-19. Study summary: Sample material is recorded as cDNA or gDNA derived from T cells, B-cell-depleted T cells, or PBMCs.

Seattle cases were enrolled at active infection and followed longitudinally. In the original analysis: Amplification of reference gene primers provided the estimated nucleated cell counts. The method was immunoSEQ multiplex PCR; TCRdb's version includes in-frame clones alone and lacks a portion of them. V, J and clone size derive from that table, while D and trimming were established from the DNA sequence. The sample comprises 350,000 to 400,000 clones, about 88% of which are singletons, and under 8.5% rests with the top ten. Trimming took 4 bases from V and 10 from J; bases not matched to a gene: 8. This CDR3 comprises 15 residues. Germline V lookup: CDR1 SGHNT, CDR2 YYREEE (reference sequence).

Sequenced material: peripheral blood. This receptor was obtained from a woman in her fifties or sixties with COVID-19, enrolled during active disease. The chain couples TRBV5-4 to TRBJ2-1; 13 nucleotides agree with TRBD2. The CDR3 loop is CASSPRLAGGEEQFF. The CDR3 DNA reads TGTGCCAGCAGCCCCCGACTAGCGGGGGGAGAAGAGCAGTTCTTC. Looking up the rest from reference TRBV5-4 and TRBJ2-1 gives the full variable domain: ETGVTQSPTHLIKTRGQQVTLRCSSQSGHNTVSWYQQALGQGPQFIFQYYREEENGRGNFPPRFSGLQFPNYSSELNVNALELDDSALYLCASSPRLAGGEEQFFGPGTRLTVL.